The 3 T cell receptor beta chains reported below all come from one sample, sequenced in a study of T-cell reconstitution after alpha-beta-depleted transplantation in children. The TCRbeta library incorporated unique molecular identifiers. Each CDR3 protein is one row after TCRdb ran MiXCR on the PCR reads. The sample has about 500,000 distinct CDR3 sequences; about 31% are singletons. The source material was PBMCs from the stem cell graft donor, sampled from the stem cell graft. These receptor sequences come from a human donor who donated a stem cell graft to a child with aplastic anemia.

This clonotype appeared once. The chain joins TRBV9 to TRBJ2-1, with D uncertain. In germline, CDR1 is SGDLS, CDR2 YYNGEE. Trimming left V 0 bases short and J 5 bases short, with 9 bases between. The CDR3 length is 14 residues. The CDR3 sequence is CASSVVAENNEQFF. CDR3 bases: TGTGCCAGCAGCGTAGTTGCCGAAAACAATGAGCAGTTCTTC.

This clonotype has a handful of counts. V usage is TRBV12-3 or TRBV12-4 and J usage is TRBJ1-1; TRBD1 might be the D (6 bases). This CDR3 region has 13 residues. The V gene lost 4 bases and the J gene lost 4 bases, with 10 bases spanning the gap. This CDR3 reads CASSSNRVTEAFF. The CDR3 nucleotides are TGTGCCAGCAGTTCCAACAGGGTCACTGAAGCTTTCTTT.

V is TRBV7-2 and J is TRBJ1-2, with TRBD1 as a possible D gene (6 bases). With 4 bases removed from V and 6 bases from J, the gap between germline ends came to 18 bases. From germline, CDR1 is SGHTA and CDR2 FQGNSA. The CDR3 length is 15 residues. The CDR3 sequence is CASSSAVGARDGYTF. As DNA, the CDR3 is TGTGCCAGCAGCTCCGCGGTGGGGGCGCGCGATGGCTACACCTTC.